This T cell receptor (beta chain) was captured in a study of T cells in tuberculosis. This clone was observed a single time. Time point specified: new active TB diagnosis, blood taken before or within 7 days of starting treatment. Assay used: immunoSEQ multiplex PCR; TCRdb lists only in-frame clones, some missing. In the table there are some 5,000 clones, approximately 98% of which are singletons. Germline loops: CDR1 SQVTM, CDR2 ANQGSEA. J was trimmed by 4 bases and V by 1 base; bases with no gene match: 3. This CDR3 region has 13 residues. The material sequenced was PBMCs, taken at tuberculosis diagnosis. The receptor's source is an adult with tuberculosis. The chain couples TRBV29-1 to TRBJ2-5, with TRBD1 identical over 7 bases. CDR3 nucleotide sequence: TGCAGCGTTGAAGTGAGGGGGCCAGAGACCCAGTACTTC. Its translation is CSVEVRGPETQYF.